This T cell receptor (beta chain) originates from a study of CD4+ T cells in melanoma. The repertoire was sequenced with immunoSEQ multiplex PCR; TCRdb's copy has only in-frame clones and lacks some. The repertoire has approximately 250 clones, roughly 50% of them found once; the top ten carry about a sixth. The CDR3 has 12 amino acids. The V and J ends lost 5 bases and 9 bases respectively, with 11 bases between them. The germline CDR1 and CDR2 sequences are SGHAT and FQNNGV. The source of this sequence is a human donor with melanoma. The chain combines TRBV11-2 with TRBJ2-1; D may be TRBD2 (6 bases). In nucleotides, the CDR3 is TGTGCCAGCAGCCCCACTAGCATTGAGCAGTTCTTC. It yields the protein CASSPTSIEQFF.